These T cell receptor beta chains were read from a single sample in a study of blood T cell repertoires in COVID-19. The table came from immunoSEQ multiplex PCR; TCRdb's copy has only in-frame clones and leaves some out. The table records fewer than 500,000 clones, approximately 90% of them present only once. Sequences were obtained from PBMCs or T cells enriched from blood (not recorded which). The receptors stem from a woman under 30 who had recovered from COVID-19. Both conserved end residues are part of each CDR3. The order of the fields is D gene, V gene, J gene, CDR3 protein. A D gene is named only where the DNA matches it firmly.

>.|TRBV28|TRBJ1-1
CASRPVGRYTEAFF
>.|TRBV5-1|TRBJ2-7
CASSLDSNGYEQYF
>.|TRBV19|TRBJ1-5
CASRGADQPQHF
>.|TRBV2|TRBJ1-1
CASFPGPPEDTEAFF
>.|TRBV7-2|TRBJ1-5
CASSLALDRINQPQHF
>TRBD2|TRBV3-1/TRBV3-2|TRBJ2-5
CASSHVAGQETQYF
>.|TRBV6-5|TRBJ1-4
CASSPRTEEGEKLFF
>.|TRBV12-5|TRBJ2-5
CASGRRSSETQYF
>.|TRBV6-2/TRBV6-3|TRBJ2-7
CASSSAYEQYF
>.|TRBV4-1|TRBJ1-5
CASSHLNLPSQPQHF
>TRBD2|TRBV2|TRBJ2-4
CASSEPRGSSGGLAKNIQYF
>TRBD1|TRBV18|TRBJ1-2
CASSPITGAGYTF
>.|TRBV11-2|TRBJ2-2
CASTIEGGRYTGELFF
>.|TRBV6-1|TRBJ1-6
CASSEAQGGVSPLHF
>TRBD1|TRBV30|TRBJ1-2
CAWSPPGTAYGYTF
>TRBD1|TRBV5-8|TRBJ2-3
CASSLRTGVDTQYF
>.|TRBV5-1|TRBJ1-1
CASSLGSRGFLTEAFF
>.|TRBV4-2|TRBJ2-2
CASRREYGNTGELFF
>.|TRBV9|TRBJ1-2
CASSPTGGENYGYTF
>.|TRBV6-1|TRBJ2-5
CASSVGRLGTPVWETQYF
>.|TRBV30|TRBJ1-2
CAWSSYRVNYGYTF
>.|TRBV30|TRBJ1-6
CATTLTLRDTILHF
>.|TRBV6-5|TRBJ2-5
CASRADLGQETQYF
>.|TRBV7-9|TRBJ1-2
CASSLGVGASYGYTF
>.|TRBV2|TRBJ2-4
CASSEQGRWAKNIQYF
>TRBD1|TRBV2|TRBJ1-3
CASSANPGGDGNTIYF
>.|TRBV9|TRBJ1-1
CASSPNSGEAFF
>.|TRBV6-1|TRBJ1-1
CASSEIRDGTEAFF
>.|TRBV7-8|TRBJ1-1
CASSFDLWTVNTEAFF
>.|TRBV11-2|TRBJ2-3
CASQSTDTQYF
>.|TRBV6-5|TRBJ2-4
CASRGPEENIQYF
>.|TRBV5-8|TRBJ1-4
CASSLGGVNEKLFF